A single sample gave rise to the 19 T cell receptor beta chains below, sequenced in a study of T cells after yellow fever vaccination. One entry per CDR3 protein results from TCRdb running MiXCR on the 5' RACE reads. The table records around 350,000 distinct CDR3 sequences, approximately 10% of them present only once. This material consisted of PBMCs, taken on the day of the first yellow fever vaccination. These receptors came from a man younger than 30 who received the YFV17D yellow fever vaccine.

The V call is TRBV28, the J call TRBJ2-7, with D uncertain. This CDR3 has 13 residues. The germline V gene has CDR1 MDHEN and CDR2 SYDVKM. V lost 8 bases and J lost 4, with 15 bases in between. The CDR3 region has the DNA TGTGCCAGCCTCCAAGGGATCCCGTACGAGCAGTACTTC. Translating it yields CASLQGIPYEQYF.

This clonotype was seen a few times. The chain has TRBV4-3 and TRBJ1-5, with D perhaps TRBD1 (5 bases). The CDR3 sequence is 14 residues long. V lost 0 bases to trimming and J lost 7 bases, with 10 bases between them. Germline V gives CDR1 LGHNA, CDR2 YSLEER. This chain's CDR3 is CASSQDTKGQPQHF. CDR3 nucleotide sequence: TGCGCCAGCAGCCAAGATACAAAGGGGCAGCCCCAGCATTTT.

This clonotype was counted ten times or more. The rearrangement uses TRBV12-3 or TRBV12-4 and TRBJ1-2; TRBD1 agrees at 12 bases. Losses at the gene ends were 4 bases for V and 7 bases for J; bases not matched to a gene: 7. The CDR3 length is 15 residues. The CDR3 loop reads CASSYGTGGSTGYTF. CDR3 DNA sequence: TGTGCCAGCAGTTATGGGACAGGGGGCTCCACTGGCTACACCTTC.

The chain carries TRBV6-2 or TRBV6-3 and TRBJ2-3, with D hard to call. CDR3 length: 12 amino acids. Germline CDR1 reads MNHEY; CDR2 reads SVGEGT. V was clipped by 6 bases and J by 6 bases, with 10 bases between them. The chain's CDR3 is CASSPELDTQYF. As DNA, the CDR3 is TGTGCCAGCAGCCCTGAATTGGATACGCAGTATTTT.

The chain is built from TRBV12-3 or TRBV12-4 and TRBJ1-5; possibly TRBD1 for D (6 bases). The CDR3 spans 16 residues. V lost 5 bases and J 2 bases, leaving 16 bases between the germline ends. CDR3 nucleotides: TGTGCCAGCAGTGCCAGCTCCAACAGGGGCAATCAGCCCCAGCATTTT. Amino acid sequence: CASSASSNRGNQPQHF.

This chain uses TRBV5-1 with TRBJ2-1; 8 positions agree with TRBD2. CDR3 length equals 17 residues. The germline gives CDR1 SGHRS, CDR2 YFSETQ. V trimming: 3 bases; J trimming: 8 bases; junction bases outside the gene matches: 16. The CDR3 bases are TGCGCCAGCAGCTGGGGGCGTAGCGGGGCTCTAAGGGATGAGCAGTTCTTC. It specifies CASSWGRSGALRDEQFF.

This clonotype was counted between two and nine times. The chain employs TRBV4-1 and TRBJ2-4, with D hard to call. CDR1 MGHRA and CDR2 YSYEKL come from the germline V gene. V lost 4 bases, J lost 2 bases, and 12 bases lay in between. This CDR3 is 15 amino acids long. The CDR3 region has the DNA TGCGCCAGCAGCCTACTTATGGGATCCAAAAACATTCAGTACTTC. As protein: CASSLLMGSKNIQYF.

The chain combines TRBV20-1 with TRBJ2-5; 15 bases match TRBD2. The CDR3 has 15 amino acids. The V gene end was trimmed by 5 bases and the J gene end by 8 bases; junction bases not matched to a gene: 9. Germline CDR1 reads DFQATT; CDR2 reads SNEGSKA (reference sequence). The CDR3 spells CSASGTSGGTYTQYF. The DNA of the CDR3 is TGCAGTGCTTCCGGGACTAGCGGGGGGACCTATACCCAGTACTTC.

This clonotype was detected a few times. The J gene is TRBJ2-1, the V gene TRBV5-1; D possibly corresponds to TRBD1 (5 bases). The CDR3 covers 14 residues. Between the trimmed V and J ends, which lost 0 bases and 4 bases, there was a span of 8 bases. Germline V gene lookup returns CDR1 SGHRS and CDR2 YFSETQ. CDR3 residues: CASSLDRPYNEQFF. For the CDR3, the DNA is TGCGCCAGCAGCTTGGACAGGCCATACAATGAGCAGTTCTTC. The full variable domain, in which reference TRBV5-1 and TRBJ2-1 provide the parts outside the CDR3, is KAGVTQTPRYLIKTRGQQVTLSCSPISGHRSVSWYQQTPGQGLQFLFEYFSETQRNKGNFPGRFSGRQFSNSRSEMNVSTLELGDSALYLCASSLDRPYNEQFFGPGTRLTVL.

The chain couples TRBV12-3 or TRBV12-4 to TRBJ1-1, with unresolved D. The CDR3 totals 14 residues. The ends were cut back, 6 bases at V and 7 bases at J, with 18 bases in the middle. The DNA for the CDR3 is TGTGCCAGCAGCCGAGCGGGCCCCGAATTTGAAGCTTTCTTT. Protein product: CASSRAGPEFEAFF.

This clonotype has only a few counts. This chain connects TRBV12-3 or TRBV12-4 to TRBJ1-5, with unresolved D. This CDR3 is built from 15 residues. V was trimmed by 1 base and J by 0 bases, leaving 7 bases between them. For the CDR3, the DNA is TGTGCCAGCAGTTTAGGAGGGAGTAGCAATCAGCCCCAGCATTTT. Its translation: CASSLGGSSNQPQHF.

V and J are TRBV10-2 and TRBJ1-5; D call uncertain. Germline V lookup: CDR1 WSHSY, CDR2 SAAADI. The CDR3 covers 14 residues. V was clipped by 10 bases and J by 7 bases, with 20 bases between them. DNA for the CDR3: TGCGCCACTTCACCGGTTCCGGGGATCCAGCCCCAGCATTTT. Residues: CATSPVPGIQPQHF.

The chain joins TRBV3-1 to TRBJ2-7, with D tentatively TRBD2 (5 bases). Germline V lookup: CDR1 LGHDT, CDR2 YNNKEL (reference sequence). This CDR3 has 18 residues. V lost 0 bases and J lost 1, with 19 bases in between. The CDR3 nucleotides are TGTGCCAGCAGCCAAGATTTCCCCTTTAGCTCGGGGTCCTACGAGCAGTACTTC. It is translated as CASSQDFPFSSGSYEQYF.

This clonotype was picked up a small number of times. The CDR3 is CASSRRLDSYNEQFF. As DNA, the CDR3 is TGTGCCAGCAGCCGCAGACTAGACTCCTACAATGAGCAGTTCTTC. This rearrangement joins TRBV3-1 to TRBJ2-1, with D perhaps TRBD2 (6 bases). The V gene lost 4 bases and the J gene lost 0 bases, with 10 bases spanning the gap. This CDR3 has 15 residues. Germline CDR1 reads LGHDT; CDR2 reads YNNKEL (reference sequence).

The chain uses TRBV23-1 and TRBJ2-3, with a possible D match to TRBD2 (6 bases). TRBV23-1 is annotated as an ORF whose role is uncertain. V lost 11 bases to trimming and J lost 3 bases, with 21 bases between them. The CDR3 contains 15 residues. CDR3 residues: CAREGGRRRTDTQYF. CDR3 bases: TGCGCCCGCGAAGGTGGGAGGAGGAGGACAGATACGCAGTATTTT.

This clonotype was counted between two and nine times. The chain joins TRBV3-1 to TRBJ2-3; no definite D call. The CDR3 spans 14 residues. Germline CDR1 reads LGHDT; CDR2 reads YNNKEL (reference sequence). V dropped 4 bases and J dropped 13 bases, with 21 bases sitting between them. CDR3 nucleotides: TGTGCCAGCAGCCCATCGCTAATCGGCGTGGCGGAGTATTTT. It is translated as CASSPSLIGVAEYF.

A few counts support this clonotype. The CDR3 loop reads CASRPGLAGGGETQYF. In DNA form, the CDR3 reads TGTGCCAGCAGACCCGGACTAGCGGGGGGCGGAGAGACCCAGTACTTC. V usage is TRBV7-9 and J usage is TRBJ2-5; 14 bases are a match to TRBD2. The CDR3 loop spans 16 amino acids. CDR1 is SEHNR and CDR2 is FQNEAQ in the germline V gene (reference sequence). V dropped 6 bases and J dropped 4; count of bases not matched to a gene: 7. Full variable domain (rest looked up from reference TRBV7-9 and TRBJ2-5): DTGVSQNPRHKITKRGQNVTFRCDPISEHNRLYWYRQTLGQGPEFLTYFQNEAQLEKSRLLSDRFSAERPKGSFSTLEIQRTEQGDSAMYLCASRPGLAGGGETQYFGPGTRLLVL.

The CDR3 DNA follows: TGTGCCAGCAGTTTATGGGGAGCCTCTGGGGCCAACGTCCTGACTTTC. Translated, it gives CASSLWGASGANVLTF. The chain employs TRBV28 and TRBJ2-6, with D perhaps matching TRBD2 (5 bases). The CDR3 has 16 amino acids. Germline-derived CDR1 and CDR2 are MDHEN and SYDVKM. The V end lost 0 bases, the J end lost 0 bases, and 6 bases lay between the germline ends.

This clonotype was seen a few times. The CDR3 is CGPERLPSGNTIYF. CDR3 sequence (DNA): TGTGGCCCCGAACGGCTGCCCTCTGGAAACACCATATATTTT. This sequence joins TRBV7-9 and TRBJ1-3; D ambiguous. The CDR3 covers 14 residues. The germline CDR1 and CDR2 sequences are SEHNR and FQNEAQ (reference sequence). Using reference TRBV7-9 and TRBJ1-3 for the parts outside the CDR3, the full variable domain is DTGVSQNPRHKITKRGQNVTFRCDPISEHNRLYWYRQTLGQGPEFLTYFQNEAQLEKSRLLSDRFSAERPKGSFSTLEIQRTEQGDSAMYLCGPERLPSGNTIYFGEGSWLTVV.